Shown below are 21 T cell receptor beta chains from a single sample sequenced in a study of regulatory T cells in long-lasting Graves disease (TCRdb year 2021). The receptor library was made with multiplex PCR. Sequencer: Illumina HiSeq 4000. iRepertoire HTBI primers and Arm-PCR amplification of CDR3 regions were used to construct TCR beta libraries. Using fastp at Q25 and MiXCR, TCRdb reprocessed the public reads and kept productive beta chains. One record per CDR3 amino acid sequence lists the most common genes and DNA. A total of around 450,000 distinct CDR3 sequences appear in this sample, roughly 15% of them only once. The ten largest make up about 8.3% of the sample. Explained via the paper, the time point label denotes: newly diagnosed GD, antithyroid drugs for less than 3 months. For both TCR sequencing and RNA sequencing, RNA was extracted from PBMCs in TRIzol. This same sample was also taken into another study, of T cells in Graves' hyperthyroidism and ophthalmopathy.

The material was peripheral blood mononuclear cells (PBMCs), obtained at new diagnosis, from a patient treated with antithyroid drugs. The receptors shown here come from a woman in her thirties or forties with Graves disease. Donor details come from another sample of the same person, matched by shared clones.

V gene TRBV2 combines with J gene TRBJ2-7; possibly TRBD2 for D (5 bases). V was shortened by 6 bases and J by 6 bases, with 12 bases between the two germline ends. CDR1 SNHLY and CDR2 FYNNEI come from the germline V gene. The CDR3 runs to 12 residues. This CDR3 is CASSGLAFEQYF. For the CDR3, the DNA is TGTGCCAGCAGCGGCCTAGCATTCGAGCAGTACTTC.

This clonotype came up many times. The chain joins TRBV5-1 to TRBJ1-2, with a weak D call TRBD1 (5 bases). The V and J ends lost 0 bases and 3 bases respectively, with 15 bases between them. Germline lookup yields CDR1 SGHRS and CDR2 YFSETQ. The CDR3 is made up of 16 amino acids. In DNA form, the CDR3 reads TGCGCCAGCAGCTTGGCCCCGGGGGGGAATGACTATGGCTACACCTTC. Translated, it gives CASSLAPGGNDYGYTF.

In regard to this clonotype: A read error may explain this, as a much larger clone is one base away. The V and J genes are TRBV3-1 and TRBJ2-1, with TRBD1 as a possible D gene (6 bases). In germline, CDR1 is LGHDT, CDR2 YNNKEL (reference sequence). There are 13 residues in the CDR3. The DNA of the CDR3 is TGTGCCAGCAACCAAAACAATAGGGGGGAGCAGTTCTTC. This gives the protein CASNQNNRGEQFF.

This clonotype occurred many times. CDR3 sequence (DNA): TGTGCCACCAGCAGAGATAAGGGACAGGGGATCATGAACACTGAAGCTTTCTTT. Its protein product is CATSRDKGQGIMNTEAFF. This rearrangement joins TRBV15 to TRBJ1-1; TRBD1 matches at 10 bases. The trim removed 0 bases at V and 0 bases at J, leaving 7 bases unmatched. Germline V gene sequence: CDR1 LNHNV, CDR2 YYDKDF (reference sequence). This CDR3 region has 18 residues.

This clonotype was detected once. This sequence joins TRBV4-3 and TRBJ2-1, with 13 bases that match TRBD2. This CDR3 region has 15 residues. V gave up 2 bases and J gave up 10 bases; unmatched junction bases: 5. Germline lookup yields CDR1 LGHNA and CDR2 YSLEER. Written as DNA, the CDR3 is TGCGCCAGCAGCCAAACTCCGGGACTAGCGGGAGAGCAGTTCTTC. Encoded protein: CASSQTPGLAGEQFF.

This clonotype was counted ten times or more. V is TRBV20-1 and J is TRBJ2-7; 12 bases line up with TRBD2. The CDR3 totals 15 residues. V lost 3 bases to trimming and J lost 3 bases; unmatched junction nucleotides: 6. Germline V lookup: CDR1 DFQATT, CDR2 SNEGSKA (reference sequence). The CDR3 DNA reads TGCAGTGCTAGGGACCTAGCGGGAGGGAACTACGAGCAGTACTTC. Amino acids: CSARDLAGGNYEQYF.

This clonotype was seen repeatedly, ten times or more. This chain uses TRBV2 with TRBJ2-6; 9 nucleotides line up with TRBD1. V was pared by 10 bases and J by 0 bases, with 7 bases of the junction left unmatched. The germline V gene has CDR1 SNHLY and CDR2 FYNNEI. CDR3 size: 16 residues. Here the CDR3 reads CAIPGTGSSGANVLTF. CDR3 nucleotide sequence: TGTGCCATCCCCGGGACAGGGAGCTCTGGGGCCAACGTCCTGACTTTC.

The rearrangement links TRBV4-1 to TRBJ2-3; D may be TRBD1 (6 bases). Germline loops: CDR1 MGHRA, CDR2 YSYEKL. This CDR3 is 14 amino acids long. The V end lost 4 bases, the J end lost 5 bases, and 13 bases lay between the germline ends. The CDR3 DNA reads TGCGCCAGCAGCCTAGATGACAGGAAAGATACGCAGTATTTT. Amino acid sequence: CASSLDDRKDTQYF.

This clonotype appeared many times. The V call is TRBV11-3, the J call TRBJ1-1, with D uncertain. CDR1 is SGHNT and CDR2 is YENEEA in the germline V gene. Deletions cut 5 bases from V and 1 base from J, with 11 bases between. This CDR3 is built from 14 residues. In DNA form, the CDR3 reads TGTGCCAGCAGCCCAAGGGCCTCGAACACTGAAGCTTTCTTT. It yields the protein CASSPRASNTEAFF.

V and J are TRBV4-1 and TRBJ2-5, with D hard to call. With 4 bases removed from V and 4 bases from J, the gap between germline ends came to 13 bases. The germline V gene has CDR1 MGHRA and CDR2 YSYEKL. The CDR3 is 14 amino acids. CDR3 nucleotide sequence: TGCGCCAGCAGCCGCGAGGTGGGCAGAGAGACCCAGTACTTC. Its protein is CASSREVGRETQYF.

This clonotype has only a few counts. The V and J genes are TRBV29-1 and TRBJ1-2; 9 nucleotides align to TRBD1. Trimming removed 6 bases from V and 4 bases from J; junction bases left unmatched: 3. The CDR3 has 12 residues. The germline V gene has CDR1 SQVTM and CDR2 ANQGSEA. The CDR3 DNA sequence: TGCAGCGTCGACAGGGGGGTCTATGGCTACACCTTC. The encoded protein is CSVDRGVYGYTF.

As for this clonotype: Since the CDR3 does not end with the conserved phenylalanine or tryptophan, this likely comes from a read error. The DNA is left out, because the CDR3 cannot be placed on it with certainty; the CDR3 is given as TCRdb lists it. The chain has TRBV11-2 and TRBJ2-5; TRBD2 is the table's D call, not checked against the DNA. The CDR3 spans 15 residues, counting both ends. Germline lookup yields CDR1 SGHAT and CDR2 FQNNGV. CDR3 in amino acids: CASSLAASGIETPYV.

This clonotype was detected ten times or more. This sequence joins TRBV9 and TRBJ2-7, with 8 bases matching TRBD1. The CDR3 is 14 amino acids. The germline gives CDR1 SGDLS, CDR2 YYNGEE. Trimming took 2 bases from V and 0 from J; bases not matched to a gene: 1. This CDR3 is CASSVGQASYEQYF. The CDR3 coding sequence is TGTGCCAGCAGCGTGGGACAGGCCTCCTACGAGCAGTACTTC.

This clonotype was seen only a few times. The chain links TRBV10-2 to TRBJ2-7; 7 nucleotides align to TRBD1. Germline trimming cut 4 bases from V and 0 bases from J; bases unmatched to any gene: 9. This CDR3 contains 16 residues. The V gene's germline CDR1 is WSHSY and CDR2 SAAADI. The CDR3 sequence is CASSVDRDRTSYEQYF. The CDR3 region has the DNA TGCGCCAGCAGTGTAGATCGGGACAGAACCTCCTACGAGCAGTACTTC.

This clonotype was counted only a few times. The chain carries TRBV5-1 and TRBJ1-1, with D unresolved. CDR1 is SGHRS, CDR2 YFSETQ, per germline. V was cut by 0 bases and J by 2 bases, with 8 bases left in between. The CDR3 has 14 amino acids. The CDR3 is CASSLDTYNTEAFF. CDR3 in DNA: TGCGCCAGCAGCTTGGACACCTATAACACTGAAGCTTTCTTT.

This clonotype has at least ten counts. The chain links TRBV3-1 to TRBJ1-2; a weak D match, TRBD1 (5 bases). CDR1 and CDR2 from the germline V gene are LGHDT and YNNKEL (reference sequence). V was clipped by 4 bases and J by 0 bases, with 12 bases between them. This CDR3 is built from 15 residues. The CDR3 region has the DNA TGTGCCAGCAGCCCCAGACGGGACTCTAACTATGGCTACACCTTC. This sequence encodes CASSPRRDSNYGYTF.

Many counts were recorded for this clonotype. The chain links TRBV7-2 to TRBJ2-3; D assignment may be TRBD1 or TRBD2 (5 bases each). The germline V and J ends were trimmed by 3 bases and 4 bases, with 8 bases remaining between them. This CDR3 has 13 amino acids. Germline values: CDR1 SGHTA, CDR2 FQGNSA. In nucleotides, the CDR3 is TGTGCCAGCAGCTTCGGGACCCCAGATACGCAGTATTTT. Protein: CASSFGTPDTQYF.

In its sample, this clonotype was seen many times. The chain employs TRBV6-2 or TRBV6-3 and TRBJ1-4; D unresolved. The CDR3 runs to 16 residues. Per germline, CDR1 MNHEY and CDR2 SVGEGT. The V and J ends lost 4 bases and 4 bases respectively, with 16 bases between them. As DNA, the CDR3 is TGTGCCAGCAGTTCGCCGCCGGGATATCTTAATGAAAAACTGTTTTTT. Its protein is CASSSPPGYLNEKLFF.

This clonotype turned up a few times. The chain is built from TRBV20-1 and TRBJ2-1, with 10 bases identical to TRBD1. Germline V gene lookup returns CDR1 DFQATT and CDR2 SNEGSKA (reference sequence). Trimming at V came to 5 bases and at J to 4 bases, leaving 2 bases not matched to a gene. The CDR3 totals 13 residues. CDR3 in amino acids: CSAPGQGYNEQFF. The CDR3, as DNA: TGCAGTGCTCCGGGACAGGGGTACAATGAGCAGTTCTTC.

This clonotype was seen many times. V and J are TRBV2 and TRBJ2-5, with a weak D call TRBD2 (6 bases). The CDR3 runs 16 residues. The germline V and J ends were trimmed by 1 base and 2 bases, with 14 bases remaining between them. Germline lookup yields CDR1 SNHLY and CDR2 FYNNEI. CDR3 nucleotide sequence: TGTGCCAGCAGTGAAGGGGTCTCTAGCGAGCAAGAGACCCAGTACTTC. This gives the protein CASSEGVSSEQETQYF. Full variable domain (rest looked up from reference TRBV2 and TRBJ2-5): EPEVTQTPSHQVTQMGQEVILRCVPISNHLYFYWYRQILGQKVEFLVSFYNNEISEKSEIFDDQFSVERPDGSNFTLKIRSTKLEDSAMYFCASSEGVSSEQETQYFGPGTRLLVL.

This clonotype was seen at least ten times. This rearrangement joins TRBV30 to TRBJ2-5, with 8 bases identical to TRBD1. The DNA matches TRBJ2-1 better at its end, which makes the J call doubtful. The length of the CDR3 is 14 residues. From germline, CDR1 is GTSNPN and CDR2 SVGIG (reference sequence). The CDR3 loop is CACTGRTGWHEQFF. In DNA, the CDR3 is TGTGCCTGCACCGGAAGGACAGGGTGGCATGAGCAGTTCTTC.